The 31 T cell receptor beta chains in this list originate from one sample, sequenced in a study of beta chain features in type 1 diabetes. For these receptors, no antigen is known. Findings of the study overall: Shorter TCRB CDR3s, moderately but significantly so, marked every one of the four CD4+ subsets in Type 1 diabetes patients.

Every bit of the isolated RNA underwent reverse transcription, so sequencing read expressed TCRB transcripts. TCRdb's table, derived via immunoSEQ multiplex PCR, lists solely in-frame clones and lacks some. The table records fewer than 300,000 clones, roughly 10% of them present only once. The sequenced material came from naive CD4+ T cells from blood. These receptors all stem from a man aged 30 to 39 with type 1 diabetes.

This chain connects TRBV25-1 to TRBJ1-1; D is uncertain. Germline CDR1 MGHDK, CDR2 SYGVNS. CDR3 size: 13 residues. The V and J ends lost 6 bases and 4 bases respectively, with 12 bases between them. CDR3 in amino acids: CASRSPGVTEAFF. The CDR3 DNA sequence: TGTGCCAGCAGGAGCCCGGGAGTCACTGAAGCTTTCTTT.

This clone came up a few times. The CDR3 region has the DNA TGTGCCTGGAGCGCAAACAGGGGTCTAAATTCACCCCTCCACTTT. This encodes CAWSANRGLNSPLHF. V usage is TRBV30 and J usage is TRBJ1-6; 7 bases are shared with TRBD1. This CDR3 has 15 amino acids. CDR1 GTSNPN and CDR2 SVGIG come from the germline V gene (reference sequence). The J segment lost 7 bases and the V segment lost 3 bases, leaving 9 bases of the junction unmatched.

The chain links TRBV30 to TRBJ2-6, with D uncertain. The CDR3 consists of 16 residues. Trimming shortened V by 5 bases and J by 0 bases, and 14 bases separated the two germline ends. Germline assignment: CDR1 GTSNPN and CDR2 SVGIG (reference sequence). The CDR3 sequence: CAWALTSLSGANVLTF. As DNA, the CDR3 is TGTGCCTGGGCTCTGACATCGCTCTCTGGGGCCAACGTCCTGACTTTC. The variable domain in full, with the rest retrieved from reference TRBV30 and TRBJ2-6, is SQTIHQWPATLVQPVGSPLSLECTVEGTSNPNLYWYRQAAGRGLQLLFYSVGIGQISSEVPQNLSASRPQDRQFILSSKKLLLSDSGFYLCAWALTSLSGANVLTFGAGSRLTVL.

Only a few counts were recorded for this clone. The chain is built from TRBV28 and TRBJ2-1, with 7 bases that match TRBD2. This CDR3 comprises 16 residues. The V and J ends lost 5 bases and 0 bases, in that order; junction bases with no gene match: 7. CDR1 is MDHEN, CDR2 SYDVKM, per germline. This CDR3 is CASSPAGGSSYNEQFF. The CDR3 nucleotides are TGTGCCAGCAGTCCGGCCGGGGGGAGCTCCTACAATGAGCAGTTCTTC.

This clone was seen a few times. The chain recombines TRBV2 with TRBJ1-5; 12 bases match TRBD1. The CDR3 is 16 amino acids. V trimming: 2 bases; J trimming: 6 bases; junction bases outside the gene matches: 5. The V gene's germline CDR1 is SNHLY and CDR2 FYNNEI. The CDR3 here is CASSEPGTGGSQPQHF. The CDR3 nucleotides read TGTGCCAGCAGTGAACCCGGGACAGGGGGCAGTCAGCCCCAGCATTTT.

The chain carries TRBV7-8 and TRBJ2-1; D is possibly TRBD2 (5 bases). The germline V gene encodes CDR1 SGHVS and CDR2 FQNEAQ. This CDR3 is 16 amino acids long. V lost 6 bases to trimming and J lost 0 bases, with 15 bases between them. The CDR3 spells CASSFRSGGSYNEQFF. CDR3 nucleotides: TGTGCCAGCAGTTTTAGGTCCGGAGGCTCCTACAATGAGCAGTTCTTC.

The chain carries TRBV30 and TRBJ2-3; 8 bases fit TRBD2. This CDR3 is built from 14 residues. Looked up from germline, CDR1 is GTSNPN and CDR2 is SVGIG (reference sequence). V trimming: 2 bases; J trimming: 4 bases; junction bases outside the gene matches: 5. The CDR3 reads CAWSPGLAADTQYF. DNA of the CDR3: TGTGCCTGGAGTCCCGGACTAGCCGCAGATACGCAGTATTTT.

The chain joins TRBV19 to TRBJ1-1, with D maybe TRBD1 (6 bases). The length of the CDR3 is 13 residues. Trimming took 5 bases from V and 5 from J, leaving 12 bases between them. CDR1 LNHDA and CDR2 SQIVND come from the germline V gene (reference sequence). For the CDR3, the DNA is TGTGCCAGTAGTTCAGCCAGGGGAACTGAAGCTTTCTTT. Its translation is CASSSARGTEAFF.

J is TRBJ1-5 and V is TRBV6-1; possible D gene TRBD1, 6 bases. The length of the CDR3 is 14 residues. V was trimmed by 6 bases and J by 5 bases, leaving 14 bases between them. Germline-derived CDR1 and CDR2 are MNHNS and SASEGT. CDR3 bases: TGTGCCAGCAGCATACAGGGAGAGGATCAGCCCCAGCATTTT. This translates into CASSIQGEDQPQHF.

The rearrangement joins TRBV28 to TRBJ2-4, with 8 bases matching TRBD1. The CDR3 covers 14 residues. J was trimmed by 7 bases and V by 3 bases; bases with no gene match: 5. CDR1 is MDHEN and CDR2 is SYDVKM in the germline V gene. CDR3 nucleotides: TGTGCCAGCAGTTTGCAGGGGGCGGGGAACATTCAGTACTTC. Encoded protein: CASSLQGAGNIQYF.

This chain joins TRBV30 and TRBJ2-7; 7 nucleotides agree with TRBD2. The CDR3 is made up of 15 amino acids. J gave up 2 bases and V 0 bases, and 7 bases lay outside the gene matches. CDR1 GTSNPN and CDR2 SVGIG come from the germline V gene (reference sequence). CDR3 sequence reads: CAWSVGGTRPYEQYF. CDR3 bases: TGTGCCTGGAGTGTGGGGGGGACCCGACCCTACGAGCAGTACTTC.

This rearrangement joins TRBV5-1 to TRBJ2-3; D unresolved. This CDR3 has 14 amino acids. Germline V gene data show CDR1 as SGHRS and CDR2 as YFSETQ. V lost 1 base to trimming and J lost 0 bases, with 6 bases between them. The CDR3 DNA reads TGCGCCAGCAGCTTGTGGCAGAGCACAGATACGCAGTATTTT. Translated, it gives CASSLWQSTDTQYF.

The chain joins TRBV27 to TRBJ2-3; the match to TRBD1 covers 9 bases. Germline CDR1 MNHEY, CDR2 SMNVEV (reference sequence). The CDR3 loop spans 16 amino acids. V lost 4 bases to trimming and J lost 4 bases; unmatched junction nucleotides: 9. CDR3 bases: TGTGCCAGCAGTTCAATTCCCGGGACAGGGCCAGATACGCAGTATTTT. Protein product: CASSSIPGTGPDTQYF.

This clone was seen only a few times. The CDR3 protein is CASSSRQGNYNEQFF. CDR3 nucleotides: TGTGCCAGCAGCTCCCGACAGGGGAATTACAATGAGCAGTTCTTC. The gene calls are TRBV9 and TRBJ2-1; 8 nucleotides agree with TRBD1. Germline V CDR1 and CDR2: SGDLS, YYNGEE. The J segment lost 4 bases and the V segment lost 4 bases, leaving 7 bases of the junction unmatched. The CDR3 loop spans 15 amino acids.

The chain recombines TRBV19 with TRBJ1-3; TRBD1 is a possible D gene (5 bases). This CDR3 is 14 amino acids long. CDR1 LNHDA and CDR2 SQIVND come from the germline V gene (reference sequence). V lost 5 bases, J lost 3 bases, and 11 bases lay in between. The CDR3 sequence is CASSQGGYGNTIYF. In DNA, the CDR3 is TGTGCCAGTAGTCAGGGAGGATATGGAAACACCATATATTTT.

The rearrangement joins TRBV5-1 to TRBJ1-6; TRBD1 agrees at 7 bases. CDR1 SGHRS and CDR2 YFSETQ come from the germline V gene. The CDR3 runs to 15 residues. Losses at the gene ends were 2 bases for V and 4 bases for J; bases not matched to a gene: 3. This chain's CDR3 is CASSLRTGYNSPLHF. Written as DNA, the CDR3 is TGCGCCAGCAGCTTAAGGACAGGTTATAATTCACCCCTCCACTTT.

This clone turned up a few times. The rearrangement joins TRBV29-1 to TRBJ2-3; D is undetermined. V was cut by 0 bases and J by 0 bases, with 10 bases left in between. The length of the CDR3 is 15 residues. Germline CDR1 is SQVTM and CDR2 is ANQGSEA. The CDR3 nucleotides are TGCAGCGTTGAAGATAGTGCTAGTAGCACAGATACGCAGTATTTT. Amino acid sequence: CSVEDSASSTDTQYF.

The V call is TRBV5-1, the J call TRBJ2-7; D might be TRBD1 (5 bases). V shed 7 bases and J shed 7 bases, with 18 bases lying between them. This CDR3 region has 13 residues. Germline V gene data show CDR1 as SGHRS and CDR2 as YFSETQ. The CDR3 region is CASSDSPSAEQYF. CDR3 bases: TGCGCCAGCTCCGACAGTCCCTCGGCGGAGCAGTACTTC.

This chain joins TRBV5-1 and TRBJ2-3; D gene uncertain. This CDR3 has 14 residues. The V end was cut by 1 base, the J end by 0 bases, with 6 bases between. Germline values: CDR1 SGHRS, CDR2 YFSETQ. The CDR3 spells CASSLTGSTDTQYF. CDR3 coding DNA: TGCGCCAGCAGCTTGACCGGGAGCACAGATACGCAGTATTTT. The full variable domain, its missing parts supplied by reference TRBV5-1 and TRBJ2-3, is KAGVTQTPRYLIKTRGQQVTLSCSPISGHRSVSWYQQTPGQGLQFLFEYFSETQRNKGNFPGRFSGRQFSNSRSEMNVSTLELGDSALYLCASSLTGSTDTQYFGPGTRLTVL.

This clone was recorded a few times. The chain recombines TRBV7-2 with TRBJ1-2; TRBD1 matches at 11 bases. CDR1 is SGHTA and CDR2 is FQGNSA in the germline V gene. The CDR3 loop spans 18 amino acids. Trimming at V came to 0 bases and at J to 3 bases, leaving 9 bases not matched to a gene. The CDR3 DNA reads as TGTGCCAGCAGCTTAGCACCATTCCCGGGACAGGGGGACTATGGCTACACCTTC. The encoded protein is CASSLAPFPGQGDYGYTF.

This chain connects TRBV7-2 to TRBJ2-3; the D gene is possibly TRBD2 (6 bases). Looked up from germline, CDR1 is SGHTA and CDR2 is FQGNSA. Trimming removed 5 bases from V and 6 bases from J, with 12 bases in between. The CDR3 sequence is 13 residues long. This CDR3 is CASSPGGGDTQYF. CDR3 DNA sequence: TGTGCCAGCAGCCCCGGGGGTGGGGATACGCAGTATTTT.

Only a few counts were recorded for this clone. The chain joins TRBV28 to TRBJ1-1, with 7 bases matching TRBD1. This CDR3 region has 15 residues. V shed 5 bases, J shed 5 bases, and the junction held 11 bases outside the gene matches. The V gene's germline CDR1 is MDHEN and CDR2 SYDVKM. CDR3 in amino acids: CASSPQTGPRTEAFF. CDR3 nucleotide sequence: TGTGCCAGCAGTCCACAGACAGGGCCTAGAACTGAAGCTTTCTTT.

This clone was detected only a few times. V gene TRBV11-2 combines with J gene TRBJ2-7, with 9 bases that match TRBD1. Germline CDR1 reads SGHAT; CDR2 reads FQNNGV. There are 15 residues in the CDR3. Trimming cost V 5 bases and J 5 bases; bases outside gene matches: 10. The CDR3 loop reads CASSQQTGGGNEQYF. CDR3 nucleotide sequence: TGTGCCAGCAGCCAGCAGACAGGGGGTGGTAACGAGCAGTACTTC.

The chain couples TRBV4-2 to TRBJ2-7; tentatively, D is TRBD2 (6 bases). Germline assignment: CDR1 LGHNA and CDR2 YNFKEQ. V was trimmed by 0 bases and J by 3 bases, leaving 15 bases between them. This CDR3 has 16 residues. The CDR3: CASSQELGGVGYEQYF. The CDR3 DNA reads TGTGCCAGCAGCCAAGAATTGGGCGGGGTCGGCTACGAGCAGTACTTC.

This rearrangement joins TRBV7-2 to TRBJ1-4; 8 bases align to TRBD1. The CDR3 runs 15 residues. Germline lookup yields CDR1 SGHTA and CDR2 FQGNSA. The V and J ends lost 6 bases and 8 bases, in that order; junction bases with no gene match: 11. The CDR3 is CASRQGQASGEKLFF. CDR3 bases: TGTGCCAGCAGGCAGGGACAGGCCAGCGGGGAAAAACTGTTTTTT.

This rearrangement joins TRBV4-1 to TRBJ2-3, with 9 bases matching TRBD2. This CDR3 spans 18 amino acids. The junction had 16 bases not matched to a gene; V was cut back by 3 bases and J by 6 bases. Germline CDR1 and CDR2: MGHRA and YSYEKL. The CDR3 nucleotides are TGCGCCAGCAGCCACCTCCAGGGGCTAGCGGGGATTTGGGATACGCAGTATTTT. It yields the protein CASSHLQGLAGIWDTQYF.

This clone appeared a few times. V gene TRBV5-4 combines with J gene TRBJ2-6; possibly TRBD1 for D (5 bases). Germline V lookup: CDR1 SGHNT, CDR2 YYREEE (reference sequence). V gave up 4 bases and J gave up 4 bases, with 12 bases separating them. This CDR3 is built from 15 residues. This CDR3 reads CASSSRVAGANVLTF. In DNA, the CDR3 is TGTGCCAGCAGCAGCAGGGTCGCCGGGGCCAACGTCCTGACTTTC. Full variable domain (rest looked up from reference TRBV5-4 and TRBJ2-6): ETGVTQSPTHLIKTRGQQVTLRCSSQSGHNTVSWYQQALGQGPQFIFQYYREEENGRGNFPPRFSGLQFPNYSSELNVNALELDDSALYLCASSSRVAGANVLTFGAGSRLTVL.

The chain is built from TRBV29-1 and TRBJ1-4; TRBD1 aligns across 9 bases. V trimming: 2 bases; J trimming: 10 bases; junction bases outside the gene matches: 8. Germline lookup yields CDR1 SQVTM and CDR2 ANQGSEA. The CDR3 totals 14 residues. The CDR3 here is CSVEPGQGSGKLFF. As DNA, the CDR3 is TGCAGCGTTGAACCGGGACAGGGATCCGGAAAACTGTTTTTT.

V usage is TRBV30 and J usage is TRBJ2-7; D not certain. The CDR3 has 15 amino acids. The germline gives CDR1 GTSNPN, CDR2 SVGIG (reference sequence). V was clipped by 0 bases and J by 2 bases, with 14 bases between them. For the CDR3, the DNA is TGTGCCTGGAGTGTACGAACCCTAATCACCTACGAGCAGTACTTC. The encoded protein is CAWSVRTLITYEQYF.

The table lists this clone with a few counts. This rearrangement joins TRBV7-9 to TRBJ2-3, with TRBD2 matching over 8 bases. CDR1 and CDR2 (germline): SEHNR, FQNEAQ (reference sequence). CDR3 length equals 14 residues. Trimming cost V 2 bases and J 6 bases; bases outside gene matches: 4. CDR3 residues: CASSLPRGGDTQYF. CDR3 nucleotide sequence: TGTGCCAGCAGCTTACCCCGCGGGGGGGATACGCAGTATTTT.

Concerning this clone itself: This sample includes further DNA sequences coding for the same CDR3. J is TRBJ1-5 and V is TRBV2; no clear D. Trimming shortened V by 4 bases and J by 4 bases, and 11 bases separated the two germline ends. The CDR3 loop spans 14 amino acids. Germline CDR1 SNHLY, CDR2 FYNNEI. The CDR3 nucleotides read TGTGCCAGCAGTGTGAGGGTAGGAAATCAGCCCCAGCATTTT. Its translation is CASSVRVGNQPQHF. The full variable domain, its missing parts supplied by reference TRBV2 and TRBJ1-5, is EPEVTQTPSHQVTQMGQEVILRCVPISNHLYFYWYRQILGQKVEFLVSFYNNEISEKSEIFDDQFSVERPDGSNFTLKIRSTKLEDSAMYFCASSVRVGNQPQHFGDGTRLSIL.